Each of the 9 T cell receptor beta chains below was sequenced from the same sample in a study of graft-versus-host responses after intestinal transplantation. The assay was immunoSEQ multiplex PCR, and TCRdb's table has in-frame clones only and misses some. The table has 25,000 to 35,000 clones, 87% seen once. The sample was PBMCs, taken about 450 days after intestinal transplantation. All receptors derive from a human patient who received an intestinal transplant, so some T cells may come from the graft donor.

The V call is TRBV7-2, the J call TRBJ1-2; 8 bases agree with TRBD1. The CDR3 runs 13 residues. V lost 4 bases and J lost 8; bases outside the gene matches: 6. Per germline, CDR1 SGHTA and CDR2 FQGNSA. The CDR3 DNA follows: TGTGCCAGCAGCTCGCAGGGGGCTTTCGGCTACACCTTC. Residues: CASSSQGAFGYTF.

CDR3 nucleotide sequence: TGTGCCAGTACTCCGAGGCCCACAGATACGCAGTATTTT. Its protein product is CASTPRPTDTQYF. This rearrangement joins TRBV19 to TRBJ2-3, with no clear D. Per germline, CDR1 LNHDA and CDR2 SQIVND (reference sequence). The CDR3 contains 13 residues. Trimming removed 7 bases from V and 2 bases from J, with 10 bases in between.

The chain has TRBV2 and TRBJ2-3; the D gene is possibly TRBD2 (5 bases). Germline CDR1 reads SNHLY; CDR2 reads FYNNEI. This CDR3 comprises 15 residues. The V gene lost 6 bases and the J gene lost 1 base, with 14 bases spanning the gap. CDR3 loop: CASSEGSIRTDTQYF. The CDR3 nucleotides are TGTGCCAGCAGCGAGGGAAGCATTCGCACAGATACGCAGTATTTT.

A note on this clone: Germline is not matched at one junction end, which may reflect a read error. The chain joins TRBV7-2 to TRBJ2-7; 8 nucleotides line up with TRBD2. Germline CDR1 and CDR2: SGHTA and FQGNSA. The CDR3 length is 16 residues. CDR3 sequence reads: CASSLGPAGGVYGVHF. The CDR3 DNA reads TGTGCCAGCAGCTTAGGCCCGGCGGGGGGCGTCTACGGGGTCCACTTC.

The V gene is TRBV6-5, the J gene TRBJ2-2; TRBD1 matches 7 bases. Unmatched junction bases numbered 5, after V lost 6 bases and J lost 1 base. Per germline, CDR1 MNHEY and CDR2 SVGAGI. The CDR3 has 15 amino acids. CDR3 region: CASRTTGENTGELFF. The CDR3, as DNA: TGTGCCAGCAGGACAACAGGGGAGAACACCGGGGAGCTGTTTTTT.

The V and J genes are TRBV6-5 and TRBJ2-2; D not resolved. V lost 0 bases, J lost 0 bases, and 8 bases lay in between. The CDR3 is made up of 16 amino acids. Germline lookup yields CDR1 MNHEY and CDR2 SVGAGI. DNA of the CDR3: TGTGCCAGCAGTTACTCGAGACGTACGAACACCGGGGAGCTGTTTTTT. It codes for CASSYSRRTNTGELFF.

This clone came up a few times. The chain is built from TRBV19 and TRBJ1-5; the D gene is possibly TRBD1 (6 bases). Germline CDR1 is LNHDA and CDR2 is SQIVND (reference sequence). Trimming shortened V by 3 bases and J by 6 bases, and 12 bases separated the two germline ends. The CDR3 runs to 14 residues. The CDR3 region is CASSIWGGGQPQHF. For the CDR3, the DNA is TGTGCCAGTAGTATTTGGGGAGGGGGTCAGCCCCAGCATTTT.

This clone was recorded a few times. This chain uses TRBV9 with TRBJ1-1; D gene ambiguous. Trimming cost V 0 bases and J 4 bases, with 10 bases left between them. There are 14 residues in the CDR3. From germline, CDR1 is SGDLS and CDR2 YYNGEE. CDR3 amino acids: CASSVGGWGTEAFF. The CDR3 DNA follows: TGTGCCAGCAGCGTAGGGGGTTGGGGCACTGAAGCTTTCTTT.

CDR3 protein: CASSQFLGTQETQYF. The CDR3 bases are TGTGCCAGCAGCCAATTCCTAGGGACTCAAGAGACCCAGTACTTC. The chain is built from TRBV4-2 and TRBJ2-5; D may be TRBD2 (6 bases). The V end was cut by 2 bases, the J end by 2 bases, with 12 bases between. The germline V gene encodes CDR1 LGHNA and CDR2 YNFKEQ. The CDR3 is 15 residues long.